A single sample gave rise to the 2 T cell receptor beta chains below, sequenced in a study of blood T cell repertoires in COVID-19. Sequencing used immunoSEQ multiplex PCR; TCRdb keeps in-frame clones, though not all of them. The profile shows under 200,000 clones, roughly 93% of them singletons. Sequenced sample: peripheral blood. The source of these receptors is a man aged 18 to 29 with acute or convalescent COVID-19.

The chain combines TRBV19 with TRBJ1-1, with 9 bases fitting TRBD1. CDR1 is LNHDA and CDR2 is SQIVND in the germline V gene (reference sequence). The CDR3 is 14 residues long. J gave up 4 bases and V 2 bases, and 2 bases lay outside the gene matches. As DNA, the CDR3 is TGTGCCAGTAGTATAAGACAGGGGGTCACTGAAGCTTTCTTT. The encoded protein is CASSIRQGVTEAFF.

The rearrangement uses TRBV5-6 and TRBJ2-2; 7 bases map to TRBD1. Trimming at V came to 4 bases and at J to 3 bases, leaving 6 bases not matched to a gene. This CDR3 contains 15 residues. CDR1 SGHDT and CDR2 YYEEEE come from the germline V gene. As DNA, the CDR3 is TGTGCCAGCAGCGTTCAGGGGGTATACACCGGGGAGCTGTTTTTT. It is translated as CASSVQGVYTGELFF.